The sequence of this T cell receptor beta chain was determined in a study of blood T cell repertoires in COVID-19 (TCRdb year 2020). Turning to the overall study: Collaborator samples came from the United States, Italy and Spain and covered acute and convalescent phases of COVID-19. The prospective study material was composed of cDNA or gDNA derived from T cells, B-cell-depleted T cells, or PBMCs. A de-identified subject ID, COVID-19 status, age in years and sex were almost always included in the sample metadata. The repertoires were made available in a free public database intended to serve as a resource for research on the immune response to SARS-CoV-2. Where HLA class I and class II types were available, the types were taken from metadata supplied by the sample provider, not from assay-based typing. Deeply sampled blood TCRbeta repertoires from subjects exposed to, actively infected with, or recovered from COVID-19 were included in the dataset. Samples came from the ongoing ImmuneRACE study (first 160 participants) plus 1,254 subjects from 6 global collaborators. Broad study findings and their caveats: The amount of clinical and demographic metadata varied by source and participant and was provided uncurated.

Collaborating institutions collected whole blood in K2EDTA tubes following their own protocols. For TCRbeta analysis, collaborators shipped samples as frozen whole blood, isolated PBMCs, or DNA extracted from either of those sample types. V sheds 4 bases and J sheds 10 bases, leaving 17 bases between their ends. CDR3 length: 15 amino acids, cysteine to phenylalanine. Solely the CDR3 DNA is kept, with 45 bases framed from the first base. For CDR1 and CDR2, the germline V gene lists LGHNA and YSLEER. The immunoSEQ Assay, a bias-controlled multiplex PCR, was used to amplify TCRbeta CDR3 regions from genomic DNA. Concerning the study's data processing: Within the assay, amplification of reference gene primers was used to estimate how many nucleated cells each sample contained. To quantify the absolute abundance of each unique TCRbeta CDR3 rearrangement, sequence reads were collapsed and filtered. For each sample, productive Simpson clonality was calculated as the square root of Simpson's diversity index over productive rearrangements. Here the immuneACCESS table is served through TCRdb, limited to in-frame sequences with V and J called. Missing clones are a known gap in these copies; in checked studies unresolved V genes cover under half, and the rest lacks a known reason. V and J calls plus clone size are reproduced from that table; the DNA served to infer D and trimming. A total of under 200,000 clones appear in this sample, around 83% of them only once. Jointly, the top ten make up around 7% of the sample.

As concerns this clone: The antigen it binds to is not known. No much larger clonotype is one base removed from it; base qualities were not supplied.

The chain uses TRBV4-3 and TRBJ1-6, and TRBD1 may be the D gene, going by 6 matching bases. The source material was peripheral blood. The sequence came from a woman older than 75 in a cohort sampled during active or convalescent COVID-19. CDR3 loop: CASSLWTAIRSPLHF. The DNA is TGCGCCAGCAGCCTCTGGACAGCAATAAGGTCACCCCTCCACTTT.